The next 21 T cell receptor beta chains were all read from a single sample in a study of T cell repertoires in cytomegalovirus infection. Their cognate antigens are unknown. One entry per CDR3 protein, called by TCRdb with MiXCR from the reads. This sample has approximately 910,000 distinct CDR3 sequences; roughly 30% occur once, and the top ten carry roughly 12%. This sample comprised cultured CD8+ T cells from PBMCs, obtained from culture after CMV antigen stimulation. These receptors all come from a human donor in good health (CMV status not recorded). Some clones in this sample may be carry-over from other donors' samples.

V gene TRBV12-3 or TRBV12-4 combines with J gene TRBJ2-7; 11 bases map to TRBD1. After removal of 5 bases from V and 4 bases from J, the junction contained 7 bases not matched to a gene. The CDR3 consists of 15 residues. The CDR3 here is CASSVKGQGGYEQYF. The CDR3 nucleotides are TGTGCCAGCAGTGTGAAGGGACAGGGGGGGTACGAGCAGTACTTC.

This clonotype has only a few counts. The J gene is TRBJ1-1, the V gene TRBV4-1; D unclear. The V end lost 2 bases, the J end lost 1 base, and 5 bases lay between the germline ends. Germline V gene lookup returns CDR1 MGHRA and CDR2 YSYEKL. CDR3 length: 13 residues. The CDR3 region is CASSQYRNTEAFF. The CDR3 DNA is TGCGCCAGCAGCCAATACCGGAACACTGAAGCTTTCTTT.

CDR3 amino acids: CASSPWVGASTDTQYF. In DNA form, the CDR3 reads TGTGCCAGCAGCCCTTGGGTCGGGGCGTCCACAGATACGCAGTATTTT. The chain joins TRBV7-8 to TRBJ2-3, with D possibly called TRBD1 or TRBD2 (5 bases each). V lost 5 bases to trimming and J lost 2 bases, with 17 bases between them. The V gene's germline CDR1 is SGHVS and CDR2 FQNEAQ. This CDR3 has 16 amino acids.

This clonotype was counted a few times. The CDR3 spells CASSLSGTSGGGEQFF. CDR3 nucleotides: TGTGCCAGCAGCCTCAGCGGGACTAGCGGGGGCGGGGAGCAGTTCTTC. The gene calls are TRBV7-9 and TRBJ2-1; 14 bases are a match to TRBD2. The CDR3 contains 16 residues. The V and J ends lost 5 bases and 10 bases, in that order; junction bases with no gene match: 10. Germline V gene data show CDR1 as SEHNR and CDR2 as FQNEAQ (reference sequence).

This rearrangement joins TRBV20-1 to TRBJ2-7; possible D gene TRBD1, 6 bases. Trimming left V 3 bases short and J 3 bases short, with 21 bases between. This CDR3 spans 16 amino acids. From germline, CDR1 is DFQATT and CDR2 SNEGSKA (reference sequence). The CDR3 region has the DNA TGCAGTGCTAGGGAAACCAGGGGAATGGGGTACTACGAGCAGTACGTC. It translates to CSARETRGMGYYEQYV.

This clonotype showed up just a few times. V usage is TRBV7-9 and J usage is TRBJ2-2; the match to TRBD2 covers 12 bases. Germline CDR1 reads SEHNR; CDR2 reads FQNEAQ (reference sequence). The CDR3 is made up of 19 amino acids. Trimming at V came to 0 bases and at J to 0 bases, leaving 5 bases not matched to a gene. The CDR3 nucleotides are TGTGCCAGCAGCTTAGCTGGGACTAGCGGGCGTACGAACACCGGGGAGCTGTTTTTT. This sequence encodes CASSLAGTSGRTNTGELFF.

The V and J genes are TRBV6-6 and TRBJ1-5; 10 nucleotides agree with TRBD1. The CDR3 has 13 residues. The germline V gene has CDR1 MNHNY and CDR2 SVGAGI (reference sequence). The V gene end was trimmed by 10 bases and the J gene end by 8 bases; junction bases not matched to a gene: 8. The CDR3 reads CATLPGQGKPQHF. CDR3 nucleotides: TGTGCCACCCTCCCGGGACAGGGGAAGCCCCAGCATTTT.

In this sample, this clonotype turned up a few times. The chain combines TRBV6-6 with TRBJ2-7, with 10 bases aligning to TRBD1. V trimming: 5 bases; J trimming: 6 bases; junction bases outside the gene matches: 7. The CDR3 loop spans 14 amino acids. From germline, CDR1 is MNHNY and CDR2 SVGAGI (reference sequence). The DNA for the CDR3 is TGTGCCAGCAGTACTTGGGACAGGGGTGTCGAGCAGTACGTC. This encodes CASSTWDRGVEQYV.

This CDR3 reads CASTRGGFNEQFF. The CDR3 bases are TGTGCCAGTACCCGGGGGGGCTTCAATGAGCAGTTCTTC. V gene TRBV28 combines with J gene TRBJ2-1; 8 positions match TRBD2. Trimming took 9 bases from V and 6 from J; bases not matched to a gene: 7. CDR1 is MDHEN and CDR2 is SYDVKM in the germline V gene. CDR3 length: 13 amino acids.

The V gene is TRBV7-6, the J gene TRBJ1-2; 8 nucleotides line up with TRBD1. V was pared by 4 bases and J by 7 bases, with 8 bases of the junction left unmatched. CDR1 SGHVS and CDR2 FNYEAQ come from the germline V gene. The CDR3 is 14 residues long. The DNA for the CDR3 is TGTGCCAGCAGCTCATTGGACAGGGACTCTGGCTACACCTTC. Protein sequence: CASSSLDRDSGYTF.

J is TRBJ1-1 and V is TRBV19; TRBD1 might be the D (6 bases). The CDR3 extends over 14 amino acids. Germline lookup yields CDR1 LNHDA and CDR2 SQIVND (reference sequence). The ends were cut back, 1 base at V and 5 bases at J, with 11 bases in the middle. CDR3 in amino acids: CASSIGQATTEAFF. The CDR3 DNA reads as TGTGCCAGTAGTATAGGACAGGCTACGACTGAAGCTTTCTTT.

The chain joins TRBV5-1 to TRBJ1-1; 9 bases align to TRBD1. Germline CDR1 is SGHRS and CDR2 is YFSETQ. Trimming removed 0 bases from V and 3 bases from J; junction bases left unmatched: 6. This CDR3 region has 16 residues. CDR3 bases: TGCGCCAGCAGCTTGGTACAGGGGGCTTGGGACACTGAAGCTTTCTTT. Translated: CASSLVQGAWDTEAFF. Full variable domain (remainder filled in from reference TRBV5-1 and TRBJ1-1): KAGVTQTPRYLIKTRGQQVTLSCSPISGHRSVSWYQQTPGQGLQFLFEYFSETQRNKGNFPGRFSGRQFSNSRSEMNVSTLELGDSALYLCASSLVQGAWDTEAFFGQGTRLTVV.

CDR3 DNA: TGTGCCAGCAGCTTAGCACCAGCCAACTACGAGCAGTACTTC. Protein: CASSLAPANYEQYF. V and J are TRBV7-9 and TRBJ2-7; no reliable D call. The CDR3 runs 14 residues. The V gene's germline CDR1 is SEHNR and CDR2 FQNEAQ (reference sequence). Trimming pared 0 bases from V and 3 bases from J, leaving 9 bases between.

The chain recombines TRBV24-1 with TRBJ2-1, with D possibly being TRBD1 (5 bases). CDR1 is KGHDR, CDR2 SFDVKD, per germline. The CDR3 has 15 residues. Trimming removed 0 bases from V and 5 bases from J, with 10 bases in between. CDR3 sequence reads: CATSDLRRANNEQFF. CDR3 nucleotides: TGTGCCACCAGTGATTTGCGCAGGGCGAACAATGAGCAGTTCTTC.

This chain joins TRBV29-1 and TRBJ2-2; 7 bases are a match to TRBD1. Germline values: CDR1 SQVTM, CDR2 ANQGSEA. This CDR3 region has 14 residues. V shed 5 bases, J shed 0 bases, and the junction held 3 bases outside the gene matches. CDR3 nucleotide sequence: TGCAGCGTTTACAGGGGATCGAACACCGGGGAGCTGTTTTTT. It encodes CSVYRGSNTGELFF.

J is TRBJ1-2 and V is TRBV7-6; D gene uncertain. CDR3 length: 14 residues. From germline, CDR1 is SGHVS and CDR2 FNYEAQ. The V and J ends lost 1 base and 8 bases respectively, with 14 bases between them. The DNA for the CDR3 is TGTGCCAGCAGCTTAGGGCCTCCCGACTTCGGCTACACCTTC. It yields the protein CASSLGPPDFGYTF.

About this clonotype itself: A much larger clone differs from this one at a single base, so this may be a read error. The genes are TRBV18 and TRBJ2-2; tentatively, D is TRBD2 (6 bases). The V gene's germline CDR1 is KGHSH and CDR2 LQKENI. This CDR3 has 16 residues. The CDR3 region is CASSQVPWPNTGGLFF. For the CDR3, the DNA is TGTGCCAGCTCCCAGGTTCCCTGGCCGAACACCGGGGGGCTGTTTTTT.

This clonotype was recorded at least ten times. The chain carries TRBV6-1 and TRBJ1-1; D is uncertain. Trimming cost V 6 bases and J 1 base, with 12 bases left between them. The CDR3 loop spans 14 amino acids. The V gene's germline CDR1 is MNHNS and CDR2 SASEGT. CDR3 in amino acids: CASRNMVGNTEAFF. DNA of the CDR3: TGTGCCAGCAGAAATATGGTGGGGAACACTGAAGCTTTCTTT.

This chain joins TRBV29-1 and TRBJ1-2, with D possibly matching TRBD1 (6 bases). The CDR3 totals 12 residues. Trimming stripped 5 bases from V and 8 bases from J, with 15 bases between. The germline gives CDR1 SQVTM, CDR2 ANQGSEA. The chain's CDR3 is CSVPEGDGGYTF. The CDR3 nucleotides read TGCAGCGTTCCTGAGGGGGACGGGGGCTACACCTTC.

This clonotype was detected only a few times. The chain uses TRBV10-3 and TRBJ2-2; D is possibly TRBD1 or TRBD2 (5 bases each). V was shortened by 3 bases and J by 4 bases, with 9 bases between the two germline ends. This CDR3 is built from 14 residues. Germline V lookup: CDR1 ENHRY, CDR2 SYGVKD. CDR3 coding DNA: TGTGCCATCAGTGACGAGGGGCTCACCGGGGAGCTGTTTTTT. It is translated as CAISDEGLTGELFF.

About this clonotype: One base away lies a much larger clone, so this may be a sequencing read error. The chain recombines TRBV28 with TRBJ2-7; 9 bases agree with TRBD1. This CDR3 comprises 13 residues. V gave up 4 bases and J gave up 2 bases; unmatched junction bases: 0. Germline V gives CDR1 MDHEN, CDR2 SYDVKM. CDR3: CASSWTGAYEQYV. DNA of the CDR3: TGTGCCAGCAGTTGGACAGGGGCCTACGAGCAGTACGTC.